This TCR beta chain was identified in a study of cytotoxic CD8 clonotypes in ibrutinib-treated CLL. Study information: Samples yielded averages of 255,043 productive templates and almost 95,000 productive rearrangements. General study findings and limits: T-cell clonality at baseline went above that of age-matched healthy donors and rose and fell with circulating CD8+ T-cell counts.

The junction had 0 bases not matched to a gene; V was cut back by 4 bases and J by 1 base. There are 13 residues in the CDR3. The germline CDR1 and CDR2 sequences are MGHDK and SYGVNS. TCRdb's table, derived via immunoSEQ multiplex PCR, lists solely in-frame clones and lacks some. The sample lists approximately 210,000 clones, approximately 68% occurring once. This clone showed up just a few times. Its antigen remains unidentified. This clonotype was obtained from a human donor with chronic lymphocytic leukemia. The sample was PBMCs, taken after 24 months of ibrutinib treatment. The chain recombines TRBV25-1 with TRBJ2-5; 7 nucleotides agree with TRBD2. The CDR3 is CASSASGQETQYF. The CDR3 DNA reads TGTGCCAGCAGTGCTAGCGGCCAAGAGACCCAGTACTTC. The full variable domain, completed using reference TRBV25-1 and TRBJ2-5, is EADIYQTPRYLVIGTGKKITLECSQTMGHDKMYWYQQDPGMELHLIHYSYGVNSTEKGDLSSESTVSRIRTEHFPLTLESARPSHTSQYLCASSASGQETQYFGPGTRLLVL.